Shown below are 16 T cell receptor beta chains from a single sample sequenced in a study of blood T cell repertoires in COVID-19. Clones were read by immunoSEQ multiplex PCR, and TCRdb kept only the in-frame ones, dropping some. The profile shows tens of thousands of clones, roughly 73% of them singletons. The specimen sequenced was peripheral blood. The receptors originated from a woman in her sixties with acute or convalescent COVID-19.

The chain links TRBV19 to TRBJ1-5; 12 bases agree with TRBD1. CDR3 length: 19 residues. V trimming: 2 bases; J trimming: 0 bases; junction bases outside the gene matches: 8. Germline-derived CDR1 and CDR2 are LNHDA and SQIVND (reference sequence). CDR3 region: CASSINPGTGGYSNQPQHF. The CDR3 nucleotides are TGTGCCAGTAGTATAAATCCTGGGACAGGGGGCTATAGCAATCAGCCCCAGCATTTT. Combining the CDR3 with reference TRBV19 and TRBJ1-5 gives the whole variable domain DGGITQSPKYLFRKEGQNVTLSCEQNLNHDAMYWYRQDPGQGLRLIYYSQIVNDFQKGDIAEGYSVSREKKESFPLTVTSAQKNPTAFYLCASSINPGTGGYSNQPQHFGDGTRLSIL.

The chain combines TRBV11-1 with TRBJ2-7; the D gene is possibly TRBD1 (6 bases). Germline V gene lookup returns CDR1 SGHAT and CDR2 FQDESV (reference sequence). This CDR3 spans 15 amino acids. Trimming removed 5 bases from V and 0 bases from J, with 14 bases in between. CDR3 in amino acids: CASSPRDTYSYEQYF. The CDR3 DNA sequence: TGTGCCAGCAGCCCCCGGGACACATACTCCTACGAGCAGTACTTC.

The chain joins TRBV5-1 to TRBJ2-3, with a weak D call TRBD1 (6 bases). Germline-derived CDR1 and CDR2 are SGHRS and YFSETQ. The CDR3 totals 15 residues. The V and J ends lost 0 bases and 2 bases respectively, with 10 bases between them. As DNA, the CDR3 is TGCGCCAGCAGCTTGGACAGGGTATACACAGATACGCAGTATTTT. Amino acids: CASSLDRVYTDTQYF.

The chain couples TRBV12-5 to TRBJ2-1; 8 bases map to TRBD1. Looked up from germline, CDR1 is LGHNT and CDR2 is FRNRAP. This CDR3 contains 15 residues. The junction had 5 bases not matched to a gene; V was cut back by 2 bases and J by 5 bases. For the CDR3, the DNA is TGTGCTAGTGGTTTGCTTCAGGGGGCGAACAATGAGCAGTTCTTC. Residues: CASGLLQGANNEQFF.

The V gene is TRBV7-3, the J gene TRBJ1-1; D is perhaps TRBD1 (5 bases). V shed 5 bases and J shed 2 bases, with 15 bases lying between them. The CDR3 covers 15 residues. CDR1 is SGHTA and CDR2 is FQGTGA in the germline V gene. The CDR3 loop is CASSALGGSNTEAFF. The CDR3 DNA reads TGTGCCAGCAGCGCCCTTGGGGGGAGTAACACTGAAGCTTTCTTT.

CDR3 amino acids: CASSLQGNTEAFF. The CDR3 DNA follows: TGTGCCAGCAGCTTACAGGGGAACACTGAAGCTTTCTTT. The chain couples TRBV7-8 to TRBJ1-1, with D possibly TRBD1 on 5 matching bases. Trimming pared 2 bases from V and 1 base from J, leaving 5 bases between. CDR1 SGHVS and CDR2 FQNEAQ come from the germline V gene. CDR3 size: 13 residues.

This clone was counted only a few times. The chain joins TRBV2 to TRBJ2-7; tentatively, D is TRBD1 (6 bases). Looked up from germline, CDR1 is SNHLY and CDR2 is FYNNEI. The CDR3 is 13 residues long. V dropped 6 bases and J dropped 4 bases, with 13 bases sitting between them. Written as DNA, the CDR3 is TGTGCCAGCAGGGACAGCGGTCGGTACGAGCAGTACTTC. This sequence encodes CASRDSGRYEQYF. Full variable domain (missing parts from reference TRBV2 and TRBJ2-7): EPEVTQTPSHQVTQMGQEVILRCVPISNHLYFYWYRQILGQKVEFLVSFYNNEISEKSEIFDDQFSVERPDGSNFTLKIRSTKLEDSAMYFCASRDSGRYEQYFGPGTRLTVT.

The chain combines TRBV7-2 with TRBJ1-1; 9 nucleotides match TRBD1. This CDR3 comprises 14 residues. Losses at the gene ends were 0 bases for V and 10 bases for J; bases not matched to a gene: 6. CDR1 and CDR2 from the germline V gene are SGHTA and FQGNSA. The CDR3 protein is CASSLAGTGTRAFF. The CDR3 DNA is TGTGCCAGCAGCTTAGCCGGGACAGGGACCAGAGCTTTCTTT.

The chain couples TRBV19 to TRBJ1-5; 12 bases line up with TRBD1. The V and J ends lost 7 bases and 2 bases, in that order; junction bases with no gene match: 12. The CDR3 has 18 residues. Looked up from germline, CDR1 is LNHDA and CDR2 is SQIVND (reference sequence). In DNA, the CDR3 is TGTGCCAGTACCACCGCGGGACAGGGGGCAGGTGGCAATCAGCCCCAGCATTTT. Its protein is CASTTAGQGAGGNQPQHF. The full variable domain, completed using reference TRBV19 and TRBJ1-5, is DGGITQSPKYLFRKEGQNVTLSCEQNLNHDAMYWYRQDPGQGLRLIYYSQIVNDFQKGDIAEGYSVSREKKESFPLTVTSAQKNPTAFYLCASTTAGQGAGGNQPQHFGDGTRLSIL.

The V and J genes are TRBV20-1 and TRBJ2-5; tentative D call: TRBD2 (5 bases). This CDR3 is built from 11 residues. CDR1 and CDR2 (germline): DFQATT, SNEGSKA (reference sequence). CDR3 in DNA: TGCAGAGCACGGGAAGGCGAGACCCAGTACTTC. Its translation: CRAREGETQYF.

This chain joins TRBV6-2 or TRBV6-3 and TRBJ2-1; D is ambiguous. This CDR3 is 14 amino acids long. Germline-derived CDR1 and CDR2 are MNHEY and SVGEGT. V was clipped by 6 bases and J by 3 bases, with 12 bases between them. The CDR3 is CASRPTLHYNEQFF. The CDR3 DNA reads TGTGCCAGCAGGCCTACACTACACTACAATGAGCAGTTCTTC.

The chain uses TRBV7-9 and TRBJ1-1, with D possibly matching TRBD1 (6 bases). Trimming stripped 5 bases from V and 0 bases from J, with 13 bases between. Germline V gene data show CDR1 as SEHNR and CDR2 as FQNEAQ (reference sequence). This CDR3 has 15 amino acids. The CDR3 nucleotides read TGTGCCAGCAGCAAGGGGGACACCCTGAACACTGAAGCTTTCTTT. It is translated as CASSKGDTLNTEAFF.

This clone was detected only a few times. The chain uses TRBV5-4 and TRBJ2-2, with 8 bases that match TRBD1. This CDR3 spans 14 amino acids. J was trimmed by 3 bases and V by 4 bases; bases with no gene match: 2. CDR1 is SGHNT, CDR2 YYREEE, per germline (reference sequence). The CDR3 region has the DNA TGTGCCAGCAGCCCGGGACAGGACACCGGGGAGCTGTTTTTT. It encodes CASSPGQDTGELFF.

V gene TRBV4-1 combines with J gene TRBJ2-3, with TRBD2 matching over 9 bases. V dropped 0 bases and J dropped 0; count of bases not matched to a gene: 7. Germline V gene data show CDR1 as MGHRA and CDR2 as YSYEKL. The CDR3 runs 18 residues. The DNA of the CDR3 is TGCGCCAGCAGCCAAGACGGGGTAGCGGGGGCTAGCACAGATACGCAGTATTTT. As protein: CASSQDGVAGASTDTQYF.

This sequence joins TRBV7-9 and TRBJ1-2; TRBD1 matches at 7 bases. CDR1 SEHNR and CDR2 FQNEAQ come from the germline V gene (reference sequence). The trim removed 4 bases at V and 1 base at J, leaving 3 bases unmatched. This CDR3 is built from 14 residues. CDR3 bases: TGTGCCAGCAGCTCGGGACAGAATAACTATGGCTACACCTTC. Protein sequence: CASSSGQNNYGYTF. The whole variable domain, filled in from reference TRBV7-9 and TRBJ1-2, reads DTGVSQNPRHKITKRGQNVTFRCDPISEHNRLYWYRQTLGQGPEFLTYFQNEAQLEKSRLLSDRFSAERPKGSFSTLEIQRTEQGDSAMYLCASSSGQNNYGYTFGSGTRLTVV.

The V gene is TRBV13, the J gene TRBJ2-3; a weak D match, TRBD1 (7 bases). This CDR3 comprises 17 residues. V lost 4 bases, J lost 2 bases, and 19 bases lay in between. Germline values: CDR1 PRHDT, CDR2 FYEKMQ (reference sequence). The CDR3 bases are TGTGCCAGCAGCTGGAGACAGGGAGGAGGGATCACAGATACGCAGTATTTT. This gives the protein CASSWRQGGGITDTQYF.